Listed below are T cell receptor beta chains from one sample, sequenced in a study of T cell responses to AZD1222 COVID-19 vaccine. Profiled with immunoSEQ multiplex PCR; TCRdb holds only in-frame clones, not every one. The sample holds fewer than 150,000 clones, over 85% seen once. The starting material was peripheral blood, obtained on day 0 of AZD1222 vaccination. Source of these receptors: an adult in good health. Each CDR3 is given with its conserved first and last residue. The D gene is left open where the match is weak.

D gene: .; J gene: TRBJ2-5; V gene: TRBV11-2; CDR3 DNA: TGTGCCAGCAGCCCCTCCGCCGGGGGCCACCAAGAGACCCAGTACTTC; CDR3 protein: CASSPSAGGHQETQYF
D gene: .; J gene: TRBJ2-2; V gene: TRBV18; CDR3 DNA: TGTGCCAGCTCACCACAGTGGACCGGGGAGCTGTTTTTT; CDR3 protein: CASSPQWTGELFF
D gene: .; J gene: TRBJ2-3; V gene: TRBV7-3; CDR3 DNA: TGTGCCAGCAGCTTGTCTGGCACAGATACGCAGTATTTT; CDR3 protein: CASSLSGTDTQYF
D gene: .; J gene: TRBJ1-1; V gene: TRBV5-1; CDR3 DNA: TGCGCCAGCAGCGATGCGGCGGGTACAAACACTGAAGCTTTCTTT; CDR3 protein: CASSDAAGTNTEAFF
D gene: TRBD2; J gene: TRBJ2-2; V gene: TRBV4-1; CDR3 DNA: TGCGCCAGCAGCCCCGAGAGGGCTAGCGGGAGGACCGGGGAGCTGTTTTTT; CDR3 protein: CASSPERASGRTGELFF
D gene: TRBD2; J gene: TRBJ2-2; V gene: TRBV7-9; CDR3 DNA: TGTGCCAGCAGCTTAGTTCCGGGACTAGCGGGAGAATCGACCGGGGAGCTGTTTTTT; CDR3 protein: CASSLVPGLAGESTGELFF
D gene: .; J gene: TRBJ1-5; V gene: TRBV6-2/TRBV6-3; CDR3 DNA: TGTGCCAGCAGTTCAAGACAGGTTAATCAGCCCCAGCATTTT; CDR3 protein: CASSSRQVNQPQHF
D gene: .; J gene: TRBJ2-7; V gene: TRBV28; CDR3 DNA: TGTGCCAGCAGTTCCCCCGCAGGGGCCCGGGGGGAGCAGTACTTC; CDR3 protein: CASSSPAGARGEQYF
D gene: .; J gene: TRBJ1-1; V gene: TRBV4-1; CDR3 DNA: TGCGCCAGCAGCCATGTGGGCAGGGGCGGGAACACTGAAGCTTTCTTT; CDR3 protein: CASSHVGRGGNTEAFF
D gene: TRBD1; J gene: TRBJ2-7; V gene: TRBV19; CDR3 DNA: TGTGCCAGTAGTCGACAGGGGGTGGCCTACGAGCAGTACTTC; CDR3 protein: CASSRQGVAYEQYF